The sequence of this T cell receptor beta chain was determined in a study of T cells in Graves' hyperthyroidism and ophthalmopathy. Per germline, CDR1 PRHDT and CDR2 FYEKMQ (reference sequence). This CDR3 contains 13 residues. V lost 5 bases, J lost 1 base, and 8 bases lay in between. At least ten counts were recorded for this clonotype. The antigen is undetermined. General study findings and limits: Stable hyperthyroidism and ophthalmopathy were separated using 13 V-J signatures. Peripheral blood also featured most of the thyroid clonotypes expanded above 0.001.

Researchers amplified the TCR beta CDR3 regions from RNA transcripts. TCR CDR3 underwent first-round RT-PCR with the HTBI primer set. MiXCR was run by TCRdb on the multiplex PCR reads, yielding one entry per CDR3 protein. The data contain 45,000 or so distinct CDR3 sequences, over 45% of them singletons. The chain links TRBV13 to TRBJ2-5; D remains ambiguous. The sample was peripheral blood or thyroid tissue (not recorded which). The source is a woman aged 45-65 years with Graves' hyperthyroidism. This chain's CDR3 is CASSSRPQETQYF. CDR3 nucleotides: TGTGCCAGCAGCAGTCGGCCCCAAGAGACCCAGTACTTC.